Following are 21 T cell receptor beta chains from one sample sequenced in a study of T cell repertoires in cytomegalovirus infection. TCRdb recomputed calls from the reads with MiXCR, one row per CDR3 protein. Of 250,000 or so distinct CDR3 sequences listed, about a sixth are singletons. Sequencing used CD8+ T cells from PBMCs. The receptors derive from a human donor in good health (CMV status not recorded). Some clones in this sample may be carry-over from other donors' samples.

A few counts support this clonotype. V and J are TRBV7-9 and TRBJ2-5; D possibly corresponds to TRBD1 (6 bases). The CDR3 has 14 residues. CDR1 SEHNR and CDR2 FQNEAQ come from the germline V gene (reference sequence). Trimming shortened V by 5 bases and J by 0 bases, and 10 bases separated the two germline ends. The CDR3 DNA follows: TGTGCCAGCAGCCAAGGGACAAACCAAGAGACCCAGTACTTC. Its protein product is CASSQGTNQETQYF.

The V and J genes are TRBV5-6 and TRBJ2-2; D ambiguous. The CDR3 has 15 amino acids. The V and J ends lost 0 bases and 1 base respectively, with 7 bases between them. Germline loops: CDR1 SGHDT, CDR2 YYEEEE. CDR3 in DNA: TGTGCCAGCAGCTTGGGACTCGGGAACACCGGGGAGCTGTTTTTT. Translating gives CASSLGLGNTGELFF.

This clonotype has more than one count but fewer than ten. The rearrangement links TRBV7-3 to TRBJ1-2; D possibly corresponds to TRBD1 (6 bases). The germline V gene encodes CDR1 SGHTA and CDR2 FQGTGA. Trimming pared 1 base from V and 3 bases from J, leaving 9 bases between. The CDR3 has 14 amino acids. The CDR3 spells CASSLNGGYYGYTF. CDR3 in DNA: TGTGCCAGCAGCTTAAATGGGGGCTACTATGGCTACACCTTC.

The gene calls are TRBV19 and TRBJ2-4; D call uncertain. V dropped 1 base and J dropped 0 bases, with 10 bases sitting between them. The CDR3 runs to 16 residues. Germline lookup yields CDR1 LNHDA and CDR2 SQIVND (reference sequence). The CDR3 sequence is CASSIAWGLAKNIQYF. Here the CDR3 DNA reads TGTGCCAGTAGTATAGCTTGGGGTCTAGCCAAAAACATTCAGTACTTC.

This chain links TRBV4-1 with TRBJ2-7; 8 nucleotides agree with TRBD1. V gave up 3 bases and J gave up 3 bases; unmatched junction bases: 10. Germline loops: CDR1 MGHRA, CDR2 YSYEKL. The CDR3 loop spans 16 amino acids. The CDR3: CASSQDPQGEFYEQYF. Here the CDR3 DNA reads TGCGCCAGCAGCCAGGACCCACAGGGGGAGTTCTACGAGCAGTACTTC.

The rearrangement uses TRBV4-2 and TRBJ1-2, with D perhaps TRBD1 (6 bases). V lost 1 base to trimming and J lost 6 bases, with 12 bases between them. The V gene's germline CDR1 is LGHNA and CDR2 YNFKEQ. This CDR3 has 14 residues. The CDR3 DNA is TGTGCCAGCAGCCAAGCCAGGGGTGCTGATGGCTACACCTTC. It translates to CASSQARGADGYTF.

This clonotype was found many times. The CDR3 here is CASSETGVNEQFF. The CDR3 region has the DNA TGTGCCAGCAGCGAAACAGGGGTCAATGAGCAGTTCTTC. The chain couples TRBV7-9 to TRBJ2-1; 7 bases agree with TRBD1. Germline V gene lookup returns CDR1 SEHNR and CDR2 FQNEAQ (reference sequence). CDR3 size: 13 residues. With 5 bases clipped from V and 6 bases from J, the junction kept 4 bases outside the gene matches.

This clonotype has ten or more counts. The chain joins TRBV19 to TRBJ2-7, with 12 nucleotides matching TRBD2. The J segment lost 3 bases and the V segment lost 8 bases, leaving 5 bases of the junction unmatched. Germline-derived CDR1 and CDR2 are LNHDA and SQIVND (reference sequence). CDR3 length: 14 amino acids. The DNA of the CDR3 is TGTGCCAGTTCGACTAGCGGGGGATACTACGAGCAGTACTTC. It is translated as CASSTSGGYYEQYF. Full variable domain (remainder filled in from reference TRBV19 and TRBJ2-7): DGGITQSPKYLFRKEGQNVTLSCEQNLNHDAMYWYRQDPGQGLRLIYYSQIVNDFQKGDIAEGYSVSREKKESFPLTVTSAQKNPTAFYLCASSTSGGYYEQYFGPGTRLTVT.

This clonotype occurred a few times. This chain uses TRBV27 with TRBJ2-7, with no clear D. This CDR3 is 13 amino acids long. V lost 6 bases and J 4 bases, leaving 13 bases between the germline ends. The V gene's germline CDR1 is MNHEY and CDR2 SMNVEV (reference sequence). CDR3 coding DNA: TGTGCCAGCAGGCCTATCGACGAATACGAGCAGTACTTC. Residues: CASRPIDEYEQYF.

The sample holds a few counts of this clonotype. The chain's CDR3 is CASSDSRTARETQYF. The CDR3 DNA is TGTGCCAGCAGCGACTCACGGACAGCAAGAGAGACCCAGTACTTC. The chain recombines TRBV7-9 with TRBJ2-5; a weak D match, TRBD1 (6 bases). The CDR3 spans 15 residues. V lost 5 bases and J 4 bases, leaving 17 bases between the germline ends. CDR1 and CDR2 from the germline V gene are SEHNR and FQNEAQ (reference sequence).

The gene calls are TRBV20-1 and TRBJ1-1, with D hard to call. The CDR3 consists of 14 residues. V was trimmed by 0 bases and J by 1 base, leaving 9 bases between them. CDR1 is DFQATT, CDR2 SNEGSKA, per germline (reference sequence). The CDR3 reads CSARDILSNTEAFF. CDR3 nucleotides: TGCAGTGCTAGAGACATTCTCTCGAACACTGAAGCTTTCTTT.

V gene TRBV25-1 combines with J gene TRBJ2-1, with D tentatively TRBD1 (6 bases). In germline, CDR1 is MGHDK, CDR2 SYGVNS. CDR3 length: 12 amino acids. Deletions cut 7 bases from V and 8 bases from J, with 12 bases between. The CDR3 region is CASTGDTDEQFF. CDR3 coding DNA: TGTGCCAGCACCGGGGACACCGATGAGCAGTTCTTC.

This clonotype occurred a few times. CDR3 bases: TGCGCCAGCAGCGAATATGTGGGGTCCACTGAAGCTTTCTTT. This sequence encodes CASSEYVGSTEAFF. The chain is built from TRBV5-1 and TRBJ1-1; D unclear. This CDR3 spans 14 amino acids. Germline V gene lookup returns CDR1 SGHRS and CDR2 YFSETQ. Trimming removed 4 bases at V and 4 bases at J, with 14 bases between.

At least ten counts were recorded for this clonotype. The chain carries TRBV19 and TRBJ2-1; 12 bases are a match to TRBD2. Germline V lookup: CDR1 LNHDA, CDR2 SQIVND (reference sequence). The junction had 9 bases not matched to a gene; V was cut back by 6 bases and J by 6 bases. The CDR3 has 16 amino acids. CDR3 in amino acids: CASRLTLAGGLNEQFF. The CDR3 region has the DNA TGTGCCAGTAGGCTGACCCTAGCGGGGGGGCTCAATGAGCAGTTCTTC. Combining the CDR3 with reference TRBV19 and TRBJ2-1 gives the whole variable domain DGGITQSPKYLFRKEGQNVTLSCEQNLNHDAMYWYRQDPGQGLRLIYYSQIVNDFQKGDIAEGYSVSREKKESFPLTVTSAQKNPTAFYLCASRLTLAGGLNEQFFGPGTRLTVL.

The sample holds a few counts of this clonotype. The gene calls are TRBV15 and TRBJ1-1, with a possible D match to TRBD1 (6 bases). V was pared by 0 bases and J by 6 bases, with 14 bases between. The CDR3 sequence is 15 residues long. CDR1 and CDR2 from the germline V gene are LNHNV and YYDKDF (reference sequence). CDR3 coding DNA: TGTGCCACCAGCAGAGATCTCGACAGGCCCCCTGAAGCTTTCTTT. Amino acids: CATSRDLDRPPEAFF.

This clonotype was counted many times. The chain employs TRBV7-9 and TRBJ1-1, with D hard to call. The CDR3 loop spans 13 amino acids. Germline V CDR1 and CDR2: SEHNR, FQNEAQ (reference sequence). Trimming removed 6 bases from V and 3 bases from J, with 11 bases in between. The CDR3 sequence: CASSGVRDTEAFF. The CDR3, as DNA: TGTGCCAGCAGTGGGGTTCGGGACACTGAAGCTTTCTTT.

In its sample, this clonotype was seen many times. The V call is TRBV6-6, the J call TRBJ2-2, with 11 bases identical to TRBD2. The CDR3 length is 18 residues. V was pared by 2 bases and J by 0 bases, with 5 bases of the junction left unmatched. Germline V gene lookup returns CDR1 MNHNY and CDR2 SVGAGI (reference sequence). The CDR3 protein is CASSYVTSGSANTGELFF. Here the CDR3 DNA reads TGTGCCAGCAGTTACGTTACTAGCGGGAGCGCGAACACCGGGGAGCTGTTTTTT.

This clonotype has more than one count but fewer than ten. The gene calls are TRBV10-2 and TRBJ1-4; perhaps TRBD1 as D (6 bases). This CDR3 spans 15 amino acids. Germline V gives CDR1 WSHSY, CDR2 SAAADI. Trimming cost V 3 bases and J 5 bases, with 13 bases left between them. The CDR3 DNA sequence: TGCGCCAGCAGTGACGAGGACAGCGAGAATGAAAAACTGTTTTTT. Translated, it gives CASSDEDSENEKLFF.

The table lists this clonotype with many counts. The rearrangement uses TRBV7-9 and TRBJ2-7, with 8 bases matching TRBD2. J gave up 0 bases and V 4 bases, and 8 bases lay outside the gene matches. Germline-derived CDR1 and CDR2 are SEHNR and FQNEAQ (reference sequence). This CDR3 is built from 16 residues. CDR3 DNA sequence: TGTGCCAGCAGCTCTCCGCCCAGCGGGGGCTCCTACGAGCAGTACTTC. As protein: CASSSPPSGGSYEQYF.

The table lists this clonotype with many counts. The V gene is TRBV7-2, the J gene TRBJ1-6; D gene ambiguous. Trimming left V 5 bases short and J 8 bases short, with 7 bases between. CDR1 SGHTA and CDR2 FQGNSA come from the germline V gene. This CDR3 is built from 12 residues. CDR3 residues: CASSLTDSPLHF. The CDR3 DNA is TGTGCCAGCAGCCTCACGGATTCACCCCTCCACTTT.

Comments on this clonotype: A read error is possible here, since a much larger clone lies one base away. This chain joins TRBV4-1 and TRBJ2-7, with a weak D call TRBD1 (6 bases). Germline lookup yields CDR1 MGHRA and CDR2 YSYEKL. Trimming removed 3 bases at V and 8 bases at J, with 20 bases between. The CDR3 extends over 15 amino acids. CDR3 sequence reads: CASSQVRTGLLKQYF. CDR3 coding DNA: TGCGCCAGCAGCCAGGTGCGCACAGGGCTCCTCAAGCAGTACTTC.